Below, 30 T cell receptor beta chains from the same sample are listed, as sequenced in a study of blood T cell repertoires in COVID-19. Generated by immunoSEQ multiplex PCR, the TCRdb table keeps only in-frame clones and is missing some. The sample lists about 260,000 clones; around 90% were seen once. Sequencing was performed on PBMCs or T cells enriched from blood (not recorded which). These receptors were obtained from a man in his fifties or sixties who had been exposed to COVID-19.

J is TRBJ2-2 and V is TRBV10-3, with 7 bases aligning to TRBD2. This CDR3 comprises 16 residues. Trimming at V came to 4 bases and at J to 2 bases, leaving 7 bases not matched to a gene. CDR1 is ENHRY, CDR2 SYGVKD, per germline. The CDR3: CAISVGEGVNTGELFF. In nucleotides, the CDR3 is TGTGCCATCAGTGTTGGGGAGGGCGTTAACACCGGGGAGCTGTTTTTT.

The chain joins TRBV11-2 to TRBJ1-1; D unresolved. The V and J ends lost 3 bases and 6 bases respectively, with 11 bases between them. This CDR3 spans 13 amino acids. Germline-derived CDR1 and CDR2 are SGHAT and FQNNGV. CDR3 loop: CASSFLSGPEAFF. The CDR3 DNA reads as TGTGCCAGCAGCTTCCTGAGCGGGCCTGAAGCTTTCTTT.

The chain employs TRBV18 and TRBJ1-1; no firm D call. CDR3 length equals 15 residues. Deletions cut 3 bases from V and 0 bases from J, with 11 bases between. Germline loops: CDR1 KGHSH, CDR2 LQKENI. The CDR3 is CASSPEAIMNTEAFF. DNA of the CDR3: TGTGCCAGCTCACCGGAGGCGATCATGAACACTGAAGCTTTCTTT.

CDR3 residues: CSVSPLGTGLKQYF. In DNA, the CDR3 is TGCAGCGTTAGTCCATTGGGGACAGGGCTTAAGCAGTACTTC. The chain employs TRBV29-1 and TRBJ2-7; 9 positions agree with TRBD1. V lost 5 bases, J lost 8 bases, and 13 bases stayed unmatched. CDR3 length: 14 amino acids. Germline CDR1 is SQVTM and CDR2 is ANQGSEA.

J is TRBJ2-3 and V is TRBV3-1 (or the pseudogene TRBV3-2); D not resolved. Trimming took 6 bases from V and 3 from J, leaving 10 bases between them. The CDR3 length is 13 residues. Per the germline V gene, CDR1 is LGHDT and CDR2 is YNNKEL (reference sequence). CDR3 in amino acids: CASRKRRTDTQYF. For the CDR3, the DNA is TGTGCCAGCAGAAAAAGGAGAACAGATACGCAGTATTTT.

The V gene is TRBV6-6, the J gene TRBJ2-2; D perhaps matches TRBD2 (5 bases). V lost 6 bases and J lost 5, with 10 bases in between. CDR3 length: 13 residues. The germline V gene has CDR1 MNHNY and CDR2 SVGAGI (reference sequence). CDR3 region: CASSARGTGELFF. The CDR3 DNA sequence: TGTGCCAGCAGCGCCCGGGGTACCGGGGAGCTGTTTTTT.

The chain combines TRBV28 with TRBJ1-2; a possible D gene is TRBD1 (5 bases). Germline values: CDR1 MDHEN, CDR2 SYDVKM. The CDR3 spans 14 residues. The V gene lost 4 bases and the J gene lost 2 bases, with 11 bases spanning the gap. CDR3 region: CASSYLTVNYGYTF. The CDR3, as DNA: TGTGCCAGCAGTTACTTGACAGTGAACTATGGCTACACCTTC.

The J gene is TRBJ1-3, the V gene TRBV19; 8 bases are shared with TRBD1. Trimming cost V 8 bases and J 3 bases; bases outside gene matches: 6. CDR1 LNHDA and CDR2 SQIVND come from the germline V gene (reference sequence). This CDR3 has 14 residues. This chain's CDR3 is CASLQGAYGNTIYF. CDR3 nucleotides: TGTGCCAGTCTCCAGGGGGCTTATGGAAACACCATATATTTT.

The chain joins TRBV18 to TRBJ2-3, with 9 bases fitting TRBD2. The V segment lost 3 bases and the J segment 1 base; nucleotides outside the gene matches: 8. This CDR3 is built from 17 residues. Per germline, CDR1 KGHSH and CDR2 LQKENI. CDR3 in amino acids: CASSPFERGVGTDTQYF. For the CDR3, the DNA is TGTGCCAGCTCACCTTTCGAGCGGGGGGTCGGCACAGATACGCAGTATTTT. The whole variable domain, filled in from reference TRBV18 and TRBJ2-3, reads NAGVMQNPRHLVRRRGQEARLRCSPMKGHSHVYWYRQLPEEGLKFMVYLQKENIIDESGMPKERFSAEFPKEGPSILRIQQVVRGDSAAYFCASSPFERGVGTDTQYFGPGTRLTVL.

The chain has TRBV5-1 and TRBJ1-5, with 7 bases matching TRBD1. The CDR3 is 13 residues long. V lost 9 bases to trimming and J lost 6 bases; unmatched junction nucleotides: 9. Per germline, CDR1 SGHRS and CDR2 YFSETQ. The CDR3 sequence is CAINDRVAQPQHF. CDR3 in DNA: TGCGCCATCAATGACAGGGTCGCTCAGCCCCAGCATTTT.

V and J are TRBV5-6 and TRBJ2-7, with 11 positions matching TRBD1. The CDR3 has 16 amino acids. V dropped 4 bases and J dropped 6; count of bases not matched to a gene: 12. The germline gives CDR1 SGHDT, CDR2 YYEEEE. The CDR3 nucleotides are TGTGCCAGCAGCCCTTACCCCGGGACAGGGGGGCCCGAGCAGTACTTC. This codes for CASSPYPGTGGPEQYF.

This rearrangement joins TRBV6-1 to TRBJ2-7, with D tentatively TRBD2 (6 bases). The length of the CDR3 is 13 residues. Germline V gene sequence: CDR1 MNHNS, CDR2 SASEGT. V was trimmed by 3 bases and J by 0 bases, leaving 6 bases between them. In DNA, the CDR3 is TGTGCCAGCAGTGAGGGGGGCTCCTACGAGCAGTACTTC. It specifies CASSEGGSYEQYF.

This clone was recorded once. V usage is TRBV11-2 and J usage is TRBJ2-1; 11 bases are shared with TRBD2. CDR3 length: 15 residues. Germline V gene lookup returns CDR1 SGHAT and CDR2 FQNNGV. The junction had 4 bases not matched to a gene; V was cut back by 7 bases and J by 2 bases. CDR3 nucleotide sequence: TGTGCCAGCACCCGTAGCGGGGGGGCCTACAATGAGCAGTTCTTC. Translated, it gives CASTRSGGAYNEQFF.

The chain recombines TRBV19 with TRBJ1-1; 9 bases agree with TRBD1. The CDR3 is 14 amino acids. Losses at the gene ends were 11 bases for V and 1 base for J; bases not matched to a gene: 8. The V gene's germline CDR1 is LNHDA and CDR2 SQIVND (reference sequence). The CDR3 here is CAVKGQGTNTEAFF. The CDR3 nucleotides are TGTGCCGTTAAAGGACAGGGGACGAACACTGAAGCTTTCTTT.

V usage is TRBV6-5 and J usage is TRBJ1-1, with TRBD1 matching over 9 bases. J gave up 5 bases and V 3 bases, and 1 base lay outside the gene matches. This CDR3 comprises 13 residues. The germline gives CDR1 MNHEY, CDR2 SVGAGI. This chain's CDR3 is CASSYGTGTEAFF. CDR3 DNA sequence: TGTGCCAGCAGTTATGGGACAGGGACTGAAGCTTTCTTT.

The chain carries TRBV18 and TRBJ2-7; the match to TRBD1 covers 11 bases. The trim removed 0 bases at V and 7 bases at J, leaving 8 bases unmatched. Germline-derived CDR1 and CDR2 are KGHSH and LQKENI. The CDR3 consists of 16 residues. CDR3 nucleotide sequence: TGTGCCAGCTCACCACCATCCCGGACAGGGGGCGGGGAGCAGTACTTC. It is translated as CASSPPSRTGGGEQYF.

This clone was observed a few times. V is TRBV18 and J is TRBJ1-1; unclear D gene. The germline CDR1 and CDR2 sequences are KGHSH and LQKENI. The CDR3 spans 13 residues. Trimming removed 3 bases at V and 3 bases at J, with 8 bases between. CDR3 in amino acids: CASSPSGYTEAFF. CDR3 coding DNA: TGTGCCAGCTCACCCTCCGGGTACACTGAAGCTTTCTTT. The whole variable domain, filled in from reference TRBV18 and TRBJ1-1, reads NAGVMQNPRHLVRRRGQEARLRCSPMKGHSHVYWYRQLPEEGLKFMVYLQKENIIDESGMPKERFSAEFPKEGPSILRIQQVVRGDSAAYFCASSPSGYTEAFFGQGTRLTVV.

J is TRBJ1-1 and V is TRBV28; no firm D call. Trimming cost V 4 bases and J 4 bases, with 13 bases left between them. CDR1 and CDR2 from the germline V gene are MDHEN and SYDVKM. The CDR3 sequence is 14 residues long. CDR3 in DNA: TGTGCCAGCAGTTCCCATGGAAGAGGCACTGAAGCTTTCTTT. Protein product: CASSSHGRGTEAFF. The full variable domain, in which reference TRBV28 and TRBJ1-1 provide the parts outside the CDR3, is DVKVTQSSRYLVKRTGEKVFLECVQDMDHENMFWYRQDPGLGLRLIYFSYDVKMKEKGDIPEGYSVSREKKERFSLILESASTNQTSMYLCASSSHGRGTEAFFGQGTRLTVV.

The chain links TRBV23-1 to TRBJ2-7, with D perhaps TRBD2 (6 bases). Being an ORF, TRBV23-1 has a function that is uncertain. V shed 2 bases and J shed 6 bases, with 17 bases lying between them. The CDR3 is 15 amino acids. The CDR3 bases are TGCGCCAGCAGTCAAGGGACGGGGGTACAGGCCGAGCAGTACGTC. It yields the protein CASSQGTGVQAEQYV.

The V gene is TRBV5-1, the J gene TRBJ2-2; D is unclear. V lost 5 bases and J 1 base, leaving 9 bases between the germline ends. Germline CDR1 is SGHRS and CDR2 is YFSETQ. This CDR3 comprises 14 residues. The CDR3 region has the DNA TGCGCCAGCAGACCCGTACAGAACACCGGGGAGCTGTTTTTT. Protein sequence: CASRPVQNTGELFF.

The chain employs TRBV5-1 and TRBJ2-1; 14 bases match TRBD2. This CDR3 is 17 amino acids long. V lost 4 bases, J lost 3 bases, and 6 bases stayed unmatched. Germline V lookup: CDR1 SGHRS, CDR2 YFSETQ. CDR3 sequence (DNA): TGCGCCAGCAGCCCCGGACTAGCGGGAGGCCTCTACAATGAGCAGTTCTTC. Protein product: CASSPGLAGGLYNEQFF.

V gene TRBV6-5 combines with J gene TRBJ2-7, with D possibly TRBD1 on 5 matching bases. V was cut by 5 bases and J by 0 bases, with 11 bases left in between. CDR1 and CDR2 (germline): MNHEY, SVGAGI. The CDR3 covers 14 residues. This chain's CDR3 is CASSTRDSSYEQYF. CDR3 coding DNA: TGTGCCAGCAGTACCAGGGATTCCTCCTACGAGCAGTACTTC.

In nucleotides, the CDR3 is TGTGCCAGCAGTTTCGGGACTAGCGGTGCAAATGAGCAGTTCTTC. The encoded protein is CASSFGTSGANEQFF. This chain links TRBV5-4 with TRBJ2-1; 11 nucleotides align to TRBD2. The CDR3 totals 15 residues. The V segment lost 5 bases and the J segment 7 bases; nucleotides outside the gene matches: 8. Germline V CDR1 and CDR2: SGHNT, YYREEE (reference sequence).

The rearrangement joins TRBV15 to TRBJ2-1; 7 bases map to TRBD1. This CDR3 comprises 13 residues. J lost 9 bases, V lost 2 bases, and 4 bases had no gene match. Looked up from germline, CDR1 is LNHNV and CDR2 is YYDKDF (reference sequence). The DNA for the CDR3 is TGTGCCACCAGCAGATTAACAGGGGTTGAGCAGTTCTTC. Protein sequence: CATSRLTGVEQFF.

The CDR3 spells CASSPQTASAEAFF. The CDR3 DNA is TGCGCCAGCAGCCCTCAGACAGCGTCGGCTGAAGCTTTCTTT. J is TRBJ1-1 and V is TRBV5-1; tentatively, D is TRBD1 (5 bases). Trimming cost V 4 bases and J 6 bases, with 16 bases left between them. CDR3 size: 14 residues. CDR1 is SGHRS and CDR2 is YFSETQ in the germline V gene.

The CDR3: CASSPESGPYEQYF. The CDR3 DNA is TGTGCCAGCTCACCAGAATCAGGGCCATACGAGCAGTACTTC. The chain uses TRBV18 and TRBJ2-7; maybe TRBD1 (5 bases). Per germline, CDR1 KGHSH and CDR2 LQKENI. The CDR3 runs 14 residues. V lost 2 bases to trimming and J lost 4 bases, with 12 bases between them.

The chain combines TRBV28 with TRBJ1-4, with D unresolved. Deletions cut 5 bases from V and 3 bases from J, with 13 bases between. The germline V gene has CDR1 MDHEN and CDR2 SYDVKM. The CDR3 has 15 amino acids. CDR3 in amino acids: CASSAPRGANEKLFF. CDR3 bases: TGTGCCAGCAGTGCTCCCCGGGGAGCTAATGAAAAACTGTTTTTT.

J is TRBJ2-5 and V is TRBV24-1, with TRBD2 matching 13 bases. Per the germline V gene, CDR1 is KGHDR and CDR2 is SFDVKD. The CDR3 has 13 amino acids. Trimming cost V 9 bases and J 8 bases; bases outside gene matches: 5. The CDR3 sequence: CATAGTSGATQYF. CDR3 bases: TGTGCCACCGCGGGGACTAGCGGGGCCACCCAGTACTTC.

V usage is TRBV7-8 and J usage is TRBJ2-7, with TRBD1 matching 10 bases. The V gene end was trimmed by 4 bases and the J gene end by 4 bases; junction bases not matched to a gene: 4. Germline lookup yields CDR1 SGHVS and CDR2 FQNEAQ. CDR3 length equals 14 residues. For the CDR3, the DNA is TGTGCCAGCAGCTCACGGACAGGGGGGTACGAGCAGTACTTC. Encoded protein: CASSSRTGGYEQYF. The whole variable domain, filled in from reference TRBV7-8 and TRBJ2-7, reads GAGVSQSPRYKVAKRGQDVALRCDPISGHVSLFWYQQALGQGPEFLTYFQNEAQLDKSGLPSDRFFAERPEGSVSTLKIQRTQQEDSAVYLCASSSRTGGYEQYFGPGTRLTVT.

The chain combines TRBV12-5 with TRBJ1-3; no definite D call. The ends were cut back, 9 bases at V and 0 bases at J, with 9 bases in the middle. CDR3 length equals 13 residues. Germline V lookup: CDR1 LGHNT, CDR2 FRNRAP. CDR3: CASLYYSGNTIYF. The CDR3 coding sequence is TGTGCTAGCCTTTACTACTCTGGAAACACCATATATTTT.